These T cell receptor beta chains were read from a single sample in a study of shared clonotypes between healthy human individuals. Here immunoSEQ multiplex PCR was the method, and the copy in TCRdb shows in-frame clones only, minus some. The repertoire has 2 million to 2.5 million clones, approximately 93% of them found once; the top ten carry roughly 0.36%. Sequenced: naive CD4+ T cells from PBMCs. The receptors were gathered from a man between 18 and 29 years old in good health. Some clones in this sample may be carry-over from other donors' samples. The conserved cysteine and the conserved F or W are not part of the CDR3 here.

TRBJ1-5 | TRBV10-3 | AISESDRYSNQPQH
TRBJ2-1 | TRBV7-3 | ASSLTGLIAGYNEQF
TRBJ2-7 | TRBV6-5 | ASSSQVDYEQY
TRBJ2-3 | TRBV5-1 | ASSFDAGPPGYTQY
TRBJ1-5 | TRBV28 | ASSDTGSEQPQH
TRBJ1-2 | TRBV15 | ATSRDLQEGYT
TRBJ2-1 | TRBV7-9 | ASSLGLGRDNEQF
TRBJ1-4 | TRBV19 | ASSILGIGGREKLF
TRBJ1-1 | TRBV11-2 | ASSLVLGAYSEAF
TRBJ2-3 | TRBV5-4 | ASSLRSGGPTDTQY
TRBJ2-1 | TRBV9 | ASSVDDTGTSRFYNEQF
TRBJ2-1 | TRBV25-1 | ASTAGSGLPYNEQF
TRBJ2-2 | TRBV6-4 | ASSTSATGELF
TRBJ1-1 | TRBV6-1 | ASSEGRTGGTEAF
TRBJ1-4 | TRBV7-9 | ASSPRRRSDTTNEKLF
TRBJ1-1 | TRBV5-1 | ASSNSTGTAEAF
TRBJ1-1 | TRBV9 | ASSVGRDRDEAF
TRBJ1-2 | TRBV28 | ASSFDPRTETAYGYT
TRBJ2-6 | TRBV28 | ASSFLRLRDSGANVLT
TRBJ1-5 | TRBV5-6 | ASSLMGRGNQPQH
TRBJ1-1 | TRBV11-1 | ASSHKKEAF
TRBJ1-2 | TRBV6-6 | ASRPDRVNYGYT